A selection of T cell receptor beta chains follows, all from one sample in a study of blood T cell repertoires in COVID-19. Measured with immunoSEQ multiplex PCR; TCRdb has only the in-frame clones, and not every one. In the table there are over 200,000 clones, around 83% of which are singletons. The specimen sequenced was peripheral blood. These receptors all come from an elderly man with acute or convalescent COVID-19. Each CDR3 is given with its conserved first and last residue. The D gene is left open where the match is weak. Not all rows give a size; the values are once, few, many and, for expanded clones, a class.

V gene	J gene	D gene	clone size	CDR3 DNA	CDR3 protein
TRBV4-2	TRBJ1-2	TRBD1	once	TGTGCCAGCAGCCAACTAACAGGGGGCGTCGGCGGCTACACCTTC	CASSQLTGGVGGYTF
TRBV5-6	TRBJ1-1	TRBD1	few	TGTGCCAGCAGTTTCGAGAGAGGGGGCGTACGAACTGAAGCTTTCTTT	CASSFERGGVRTEAFF
TRBV19	TRBJ1-1	.	.	TGTGCCAGTAGTATATACGGACAGATGAACACTGAAGCTTTCTTT	CASSIYGQMNTEAFF
TRBV6-1	TRBJ1-1	TRBD1	.	TGTGCCAGCAGTGACTTGACAGGGTTGGCGAACACTGAAGCTTTCTTT	CASSDLTGLANTEAFF
TRBV7-9	TRBJ2-7	TRBD1	.	TGTGCCAGCAGCTTTACCGGGACAGGGTTTGACGAGCAGTACTTC	CASSFTGTGFDEQYF
TRBV18	TRBJ2-7	TRBD2	.	TGTGCCAGCTCACCCCGACTAGCGGGAGCAGAAGAGCAGTACTTC	CASSPRLAGAEEQYF
TRBV9	TRBJ2-7	.	.	TGTGCCAGCAGCCCTCAGTTGGCGGGTGGCTCCTACGAGCAGTACTTC	CASSPQLAGGSYEQYF
TRBV3-1/TRBV3-2	TRBJ1-3	TRBD1	.	TGTGCCAGCAGCCAGGGACAGGGAGTCTCTGGAAACACCATATATTTT	CASSQGQGVSGNTIYF
TRBV28	TRBJ1-6	TRBD1	once	TGTGCCAGCAGTTTTGGGGACAGGGTATCACCCCTCCACTTT	CASSFGDRVSPLHF
TRBV19	TRBJ2-3	TRBD2	.	TGTGCCAGTAGTACTTGGACTAGCGGGGGGAATCGCAGGGGCACAGATACGCAGTATTTT	CASSTWTSGGNRRGTDTQYF
TRBV28	TRBJ2-7	.	.	TGTGCCAGCAGTGCCCCCAGGGTGGGGTACTACGAGCAGTACTTC	CASSAPRVGYYEQYF
TRBV7-9	TRBJ1-3	TRBD1	.	TGTGCCAGCAGCTTATTTCCGCCTTACCAGACAGGGCCAGGAAACACCATATATTTT	CASSLFPPYQTGPGNTIYF
TRBV19	TRBJ2-6	.	.	TGTGCCAGTAAAATACAGGGTCCCGGGGCCAACGTCCTGACTTTC	CASKIQGPGANVLTF
TRBV5-1	TRBJ2-7	TRBD2	.	TGCGCCAGCAGCTCAGGACTAGGGGACGTCGCGCAGTACTTC	CASSSGLGDVAQYF
TRBV3-1/TRBV3-2	TRBJ2-2	.	.	TGTGCCAGCCGAAGGGGGGGGAACACCGGGGAGCTGTTTTTT	CASRRGGNTGELFF
TRBV27	TRBJ2-2	TRBD1	few	TGTGCCAGCAGTTTTGGGACAGGATCCACCGGGGAGCTGTTTTTT	CASSFGTGSTGELFF
TRBV30	TRBJ1-5	.	.	TGTGCCTGGAGCGCCGGGAGCAATCAGCCCCAGCATTTT	CAWSAGSNQPQHF
TRBV6-4	TRBJ1-2	.	.	TGTGCCAGCAGTGAATCGGCGGGGTATGGCTACACCTTC	CASSESAGYGYTF
TRBV6-5	TRBJ1-5	.	.	TGTGCCACCACGCTGGTGGCTGGCAATCAGCCCCAGCATTTT	CATTLVAGNQPQHF
TRBV28	TRBJ1-3	.	.	TGTGCCAGCAGTTTGACGGGTTTACGGGGAAACACCATATATTTT	CASSLTGLRGNTIYF
TRBV21-1	TRBJ1-2	.	.	TGTGCCAGCAGCAGGTGGACACGGAAGAACTATGGCTACACCTTC	CASSRWTRKNYGYTF
TRBV5-4	TRBJ2-5	TRBD2	few	TGTGCCAGCAGCAGAATAGCGGGACAAGAGACCCAGTACTTC	CASSRIAGQETQYF
TRBV2	TRBJ2-5	TRBD2	.	TGTGCCTATCCGGGGTCTAGCGGGAGTGAGACCCAGTACTTC	CAYPGSSGSETQYF
TRBV9	TRBJ2-3	.	.	TGTGCCAGCAGCGCCCGAGGATCCGGGATACCTCCCACAGATACGCAGTATTTT	CASSARGSGIPPTDTQYF
TRBV6-5	TRBJ2-2	.	once	TGTGCCAGCAGTTACTCTCTGTTAACCGGGGAGCTGTTTTTT	CASSYSLLTGELFF
TRBV6-5	TRBJ1-3	.	.	TGTGCCAGCAGTTATGGTCCCCTAAGGGGGTACACCATATATTTT	CASSYGPLRGYTIYF
TRBV27	TRBJ1-6	.	.	TGTGCCAGCAGTTTTGGGCACCATAATTCACCCCTCCACTTT	CASSFGHHNSPLHF
TRBV5-1	TRBJ2-1	.	once	TGCGCCAGCAATCTCGGGGGATTTGAATCCTACAATGAGCAGTTCTTC	CASNLGGFESYNEQFF
TRBV6-6	TRBJ1-2	TRBD1	once	TGTGCCAGCAGGAAGACAGGGGGTAACTATGGCTACACCTTC	CASRKTGGNYGYTF
TRBV13	TRBJ2-7	.	.	TGTGCCAGCGGCCACGAAGAGGTTGGGGGCAGGAAAACCTACGAGCAGTACTTC	CASGHEEVGGRKTYEQYF
TRBV18	TRBJ1-6	.	.	TGTGCCAGCTCACCAATAGGGGTTAATTCACCCCTCCACTTT	CASSPIGVNSPLHF
TRBV7-7	TRBJ2-5	TRBD2	.	TGTGCTAGCAGCCAAGGACTAGATCGGCACGAGACCCAGTACTTC	CASSQGLDRHETQYF
TRBV6-5	TRBJ2-5	.	once	TGTGCCAGCAGTCCCGGAGAGACCCAGTACTTC	CASSPGETQYF
TRBV18	TRBJ2-5	TRBD1	.	TGTGCCAGCTCACCAGGACAGGGAGAGACCCAGTACTTC	CASSPGQGETQYF
TRBV4-2	TRBJ2-3	TRBD2	.	TGTGCCAGCAGCCCAACCGGGACTAGCGGGAGGGCCTCAACAGATACGCAGTATTTT	CASSPTGTSGRASTDTQYF
TRBV2	TRBJ2-1	TRBD1	.	TGTGCCAGCAGTGTAGGACAGGGTGGAAATGAGCAGTTCTTC	CASSVGQGGNEQFF
TRBV14	TRBJ1-1	.	.	TGTGCCAGCAGCCAAGCTGGCCTCGCGGTCTCTGAAGCTTTCTTT	CASSQAGLAVSEAFF
TRBV5-6	TRBJ2-7	.	.	TGTGCCAGCAGCTTGGATTCCCTAGTTATCTACGAGCAGTACTTC	CASSLDSLVIYEQYF
TRBV5-1	TRBJ2-1	TRBD2	.	TGCGCCAGCAGGCTAGCGGCCTCCTACAATGAGCAGTTCTTC	CASRLAASYNEQFF
TRBV7-2	TRBJ1-6	.	few	TGTGCCAGCAGCGGCAGGTCGAGCTCCTATAATTCACCCCTCCACTTT	CASSGRSSSYNSPLHF
TRBV10-1	TRBJ2-1	TRBD2	.	TGCGCCAGCAGTGAGTCTGGAGGGAGGGCTCATCATGAGCAGTTCTTC	CASSESGGRAHHEQFF
TRBV27	TRBJ1-1	.	few	TGTGCCAGCACGAGGGAGGGAAGGAACACTGAAGCTTTCTTT	CASTREGRNTEAFF
TRBV2	TRBJ2-1	TRBD2	once	TGTGCCAGTAACCTCCGGGAGGGATTATACAATGAGCAGTTCTTC	CASNLREGLYNEQFF